The present TCR beta chain was sequenced within a study of cytomegalovirus exposure and HLA in healthy donors (dated by TCRdb to between 2016 and 2019). Regarding the research as a whole: A later analysis indicated that the 95 to 150 validation repertoires were generated on the platform also employed for the 666 repertoires of the first cohort. A separate validation cohort of over 95 different subjects was used in addition to the roughly 620-subject first cohort. The aim of the study was to test whether cataloging public T cell receptors could identify signatures of past pathogen exposure. To predict cytomegalovirus infection status, the study combined high-throughput TCR immunosequencing, statistical association of individual TCRs with disease status, and machine learning. Findings and caveats that apply to the study as a whole: In vitro tests confirmed that a few of the cytomegalovirus-associated TCR beta chains recognize cytomegalovirus antigens. The authors suggested that the approach could potentially be extended to other disease states and immunological phenotypes. Subsequent analysis determined that TCRs grouped into clusters in the first cohort also showed a tendency toward co-occurrence across the roughly 110 validation repertoires, and about 93% of cluster scores exceeded 0. In both the original and validation cohorts, the classifier was reported to diagnose cytomegalovirus status with high specificity and sensitivity. While some public TCRs were present in many individuals, most TCR sequences turned up only very rarely across donors. The study listed approximately 160 TCR beta chains as associated with cytomegalovirus. The validation cohort had no HLA typing available for a later analysis, so co-occurrence within that cohort was assessed over all 120 or so repertoires.

Library preparation used the immunoSEQ multiplex PCR assay. The published analysis was carried out like this. A statistical classification framework was built for diagnosing cytomegalovirus status from the catalog of TCR beta chain sequences. This is the immuneACCESS table as TCRdb keeps it, with only in-frame sequences that have V and J called. A part of the clones is gone; compared with another copy, unresolved V genes explain less than half, and the rest is unexplained. V and J calls and clone size are given by that table; D and trimming were obtained from the DNA. Across this sample there are about 88,000 clones, with 84% seen only once. The ten largest clones add up to around 10% of the sample. Details on this clone: Its antigen target is currently unknown. No much larger clone exists at a distance of one base, and base qualities are not known.

Separate from the roughly 700-subject first cohort, the validation cohort of more than 90 subjects was the group to which the donors belonged. The CDR3 runs 17 residues from the cysteine to the phenylalanine. Just the 51-base CDR3 DNA is kept, in frame starting at base 1. According to the germline V gene, CDR1 reads SNHLY and CDR2 reads FYNNEI. At the junction V is shortened by 6 bases and J by 0 bases, with 21 bases in between. This receptor was identified in a woman in her late teens or twenties in good health and CMV-seropositive. In this chain, TRBV2 is recombined with TRBJ2-7, with TRBD2 as a weak D call on 6 bases. Sequencing was done on a sample of PBMCs. The DNA reads as follows: TGTGCCAGCAGGAGGCGTTCCGGCGGGATGAGCTCCTACGAGCAGTACTTC. It encodes CASRRRSGGMSSYEQYF. The CDR3 plus the reference TRBV2 and TRBJ2-7 genes for the other parts give the full variable domain: EPEVTQTPSHQVTQMGQEVILRCVPISNHLYFYWYRQILGQKVEFLVSFYNNEISEKSEIFDDQFSVERPDGSNFTLKIRSTKLEDSAMYFCASRRRSGGMSSYEQYFGPGTRLTVT.